This T cell receptor beta chain stems from a study of blood T cell repertoires in COVID-19. Method: immunoSEQ multiplex PCR; TCRdb's copy keeps in-frame clones and lacks some. The sample comprises about 250,000 clones, 70% to 90% of which are singletons, and roughly 4% rests with the top ten. V gave up 3 bases and J gave up 3 bases; unmatched junction bases: 5. Germline V gene lookup returns CDR1 SGHNT and CDR2 YYREEE (reference sequence). CDR3 size: 15 residues. Sequencing was performed on PBMCs or T cells enriched from blood (not recorded which). The receptor was isolated from a woman in her twenties or thirties who had recovered from COVID-19. The gene calls are TRBV5-4 and TRBJ2-1, with 8 nucleotides matching TRBD2. CDR3 sequence reads: CASSWKREHYNEQFF. The DNA for the CDR3 is TGTGCCAGCAGCTGGAAGCGGGAGCACTACAATGAGCAGTTCTTC.